The 23 T cell receptor beta chains below were found in one sample sequenced in a study of PD-1 blockade in classical Hodgkin lymphoma. Following autologous stem cell transplantation, relapse occurred in every patient, and exposure to brentuximab vedotin varied. The repertoire was sequenced with immunoSEQ multiplex PCR; TCRdb's copy has only in-frame clones and lacks some. This table has about 17,000 clones, about 81% appearing once. Here the sequenced sample was peripheral blood mononuclear cells (PBMCs), taken at baseline. These receptors all come from a human donor with classical Hodgkin lymphoma.

The genes are TRBV5-4 and TRBJ1-1; 8 bases fit TRBD1. V shed 0 bases and J 0 bases; nucleotides not matched to a gene: 10. CDR3 length: 18 residues. Germline lookup yields CDR1 SGHNT and CDR2 YYREEE (reference sequence). The chain's CDR3 is CASSLDLDREYLNTEAFF. DNA for the CDR3: TGTGCCAGCAGCTTGGATCTGGACAGGGAATACTTGAACACTGAAGCTTTCTTT. The entire variable domain, with the rest obtained from reference TRBV5-4 and TRBJ1-1, is as follows: ETGVTQSPTHLIKTRGQQVTLRCSSQSGHNTVSWYQQALGQGPQFIFQYYREEENGRGNFPPRFSGLQFPNYSSELNVNALELDDSALYLCASSLDLDREYLNTEAFFGQGTRLTVV.

V and J are TRBV7-2 and TRBJ2-7, with D tentatively TRBD1 or TRBD2 (5 bases each). The V and J ends lost 1 base and 7 bases respectively, with 14 bases between them. The CDR3 totals 14 residues. CDR1 and CDR2 (germline): SGHTA, FQGNSA. For the CDR3, the DNA is TGTGCCAGCAGCTTAGTTTCTGGGGGTTTGGAGCAGTACTTC. The encoded protein is CASSLVSGGLEQYF.

This clone occurred a few times. This rearrangement joins TRBV15 to TRBJ1-1; D gene uncertain. In germline, CDR1 is LNHNV, CDR2 YYDKDF (reference sequence). CDR3 length: 14 residues. Trimming took 0 bases from V and 1 from J, leaving 6 bases between them. CDR3 loop: CATSRDGGNTEAFF. Written as DNA, the CDR3 is TGTGCCACCAGCAGAGATGGAGGGAACACTGAAGCTTTCTTT.

The chain carries TRBV6-6 and TRBJ1-1, with no clear D. With 2 bases removed from V and 1 base from J, the gap between germline ends came to 5 bases. The CDR3 is 13 residues long. The germline V gene encodes CDR1 MNHNY and CDR2 SVGAGI (reference sequence). The CDR3 DNA is TGTGCCAGCAGTTACGAAGAGAACACTGAAGCTTTCTTT. This encodes CASSYEENTEAFF.

The V call is TRBV4-1, the J call TRBJ2-7; 11 nucleotides match TRBD2. The CDR3 spans 15 residues. Germline CDR1 is MGHRA and CDR2 is YSYEKL. V trimming: 2 bases; J trimming: 2 bases; junction bases outside the gene matches: 2. The CDR3 coding sequence is TGCGCCAGCAGCCAACCGGGACTAGCGGCCTACGAGCAGTACTTC. This encodes CASSQPGLAAYEQYF.

The CDR3 region is CASSYRRSGNTIYF. In DNA, the CDR3 is TGTGCCAGCAGTTACCGGCGTTCTGGAAACACCATATATTTT. The chain has TRBV6-6 and TRBJ1-3; D unresolved. The CDR3 contains 14 residues. Trimming pared 2 bases from V and 1 base from J, leaving 6 bases between. Germline values: CDR1 MNHNY, CDR2 SVGAGI (reference sequence).

The chain couples TRBV15 to TRBJ2-1; a weak D match, TRBD2 (5 bases). This CDR3 is built from 17 residues. The V gene lost 0 bases and the J gene lost 5 bases, with 17 bases spanning the gap. Germline CDR1 and CDR2: LNHNV and YYDKDF (reference sequence). This CDR3 reads CATSRDREGLSHNEQFF. The CDR3 DNA reads as TGTGCCACCAGCAGAGATCGAGAGGGTTTGTCCCACAATGAGCAGTTCTTC. The variable domain in full, completed from reference TRBV15 and TRBJ2-1, reads DAMVIQNPRYQVTQFGKPVTLSCSQTLNHNVMYWYQQKSSQAPKLLFHYYDKDFNNEADTPDNFQSRRPNTSFCFLDIRSPGLGDTAMYLCATSRDREGLSHNEQFFGPGTRLTVL.

This rearrangement joins TRBV5-1 to TRBJ1-2, with TRBD1 identical over 8 bases. CDR1 and CDR2 (germline): SGHRS, YFSETQ. V lost 3 bases, J lost 8 bases, and 12 bases stayed unmatched. The CDR3 contains 15 residues. The CDR3 sequence: CASSSLPTDRAGYTF. CDR3 coding DNA: TGCGCCAGCAGCTCCCTGCCGACGGACAGGGCCGGCTACACCTTC.

The chain combines TRBV7-2 with TRBJ1-1; the D gene is possibly TRBD1 (6 bases). The length of the CDR3 is 14 residues. V lost 5 bases and J lost 9, with 19 bases in between. The germline gives CDR1 SGHTA, CDR2 FQGNSA. The CDR3, as DNA: TGTGCCAGCAGCCTGGGGGGCGCTCTGGGTCAAGCTTTCTTT. Translated: CASSLGGALGQAFF.

This chain uses TRBV4-3 with TRBJ2-1; the match to TRBD1 covers 9 bases. Germline loops: CDR1 LGHNA, CDR2 YSLEER. V lost 0 bases to trimming and J lost 8 bases; unmatched junction nucleotides: 8. The CDR3 length is 16 residues. The CDR3 sequence is CASSQEEGQGVYEQFF. In nucleotides, the CDR3 is TGCGCCAGCAGCCAAGAGGAGGGACAGGGTGTATATGAGCAGTTCTTC.

The V call is TRBV9, the J call TRBJ2-3; D possibly corresponds to TRBD2 (6 bases). With 7 bases removed from V and 0 bases from J, the gap between germline ends came to 27 bases. Per germline, CDR1 SGDLS and CDR2 YYNGEE. This CDR3 is built from 19 residues. Here the CDR3 reads CASPTMVAEGWESTDTQYF. The CDR3 nucleotides read TGTGCCAGCCCCACTATGGTAGCGGAGGGTTGGGAGAGCACAGATACGCAGTATTTT.

This chain connects TRBV7-9 to TRBJ1-2; D gene unclear. The CDR3 extends over 12 amino acids. Germline CDR1 reads SEHNR; CDR2 reads FQNEAQ (reference sequence). V lost 5 bases and J lost 3, with 7 bases in between. The CDR3 spells CASSPEDYGYTF. CDR3 nucleotides: TGTGCCAGCAGCCCAGAGGACTATGGCTACACCTTC.

This clone was recorded a few times. J is TRBJ1-1 and V is TRBV19; D uncertain. Germline CDR1 and CDR2: LNHDA and SQIVND (reference sequence). Trimming shortened V by 3 bases and J by 4 bases, and 9 bases separated the two germline ends. The CDR3 has 13 residues. The CDR3 loop is CASSIWGGTEAFF. The CDR3 DNA follows: TGTGCCAGTAGTATCTGGGGTGGCACTGAAGCTTTCTTT.

In this sample, this clone turned up a few times. The chain recombines TRBV6-5 with TRBJ1-6; possibly TRBD1 for D (6 bases). V shed 5 bases and J shed 9 bases, with 8 bases lying between them. Per germline, CDR1 MNHEY and CDR2 SVGAGI. The CDR3 length is 12 residues. The CDR3 nucleotides read TGTGCCAGCAGTAACAGGGTTTCACCCCTCCACTTT. Protein product: CASSNRVSPLHF.

This chain joins TRBV6-5 and TRBJ2-3; 7 bases are a match to TRBD1. The CDR3 loop spans 15 amino acids. CDR1 and CDR2 from the germline V gene are MNHEY and SVGAGI. The V gene end was trimmed by 4 bases and the J gene end by 11 bases; junction bases not matched to a gene: 15. The CDR3 loop is CASSLGQASTGGQYF. Written as DNA, the CDR3 is TGTGCCAGCAGTTTAGGACAGGCCAGCACTGGCGGGCAGTATTTT.

V usage is TRBV9 and J usage is TRBJ2-7, with 12 bases identical to TRBD2. This CDR3 has 16 residues. V was clipped by 2 bases and J by 6 bases; unmatched bases: 9. Germline V lookup: CDR1 SGDLS, CDR2 YYNGEE. In DNA, the CDR3 is TGTGCCAGCAGCGTCGGTTTACTAGCGGGGGGTTTCGAGCAGTACTTC. Amino acids: CASSVGLLAGGFEQYF.

The gene calls are TRBV7-8 and TRBJ1-2, with a tentative D call TRBD1 (5 bases). Germline lookup yields CDR1 SGHVS and CDR2 FQNEAQ. Trimming pared 2 bases from V and 3 bases from J, leaving 22 bases between. The CDR3 is 18 amino acids. The CDR3 DNA reads TGTGCCAGCAGCTTATTAGGAGGCTGGGAGGGGAAAGACTATGGCTACACCTTC. It translates to CASSLLGGWEGKDYGYTF.

This rearrangement joins TRBV25-1 to TRBJ1-1, with D perhaps matching TRBD1 (6 bases). The CDR3 consists of 14 residues. Germline V gives CDR1 MGHDK, CDR2 SYGVNS. Trimming took off 1 base at V and 7 bases at J, with 13 bases between the two ends. For the CDR3, the DNA is TGTGCCAGCAGTGAATCATGGGGGGCGGTTGAAGCTTTCTTT. Residues: CASSESWGAVEAFF. The full variable domain, in which reference TRBV25-1 and TRBJ1-1 provide the parts outside the CDR3, is EADIYQTPRYLVIGTGKKITLECSQTMGHDKMYWYQQDPGMELHLIHYSYGVNSTEKGDLSSESTVSRIRTEHFPLTLESARPSHTSQYLCASSESWGAVEAFFGQGTRLTVV.

CDR3 protein: CASRVDRGKLFF. In nucleotides, the CDR3 is TGCGCCAGCAGGGTGGACAGGGGAAAACTGTTTTTT. This chain joins TRBV4-1 and TRBJ1-4, with 9 nucleotides matching TRBD1. In germline, CDR1 is MGHRA, CDR2 YSYEKL. The CDR3 consists of 12 residues. V lost 6 bases to trimming and J lost 10 bases; unmatched junction nucleotides: 3.

The V and J genes are TRBV4-1 and TRBJ2-6; the D is unclear. This CDR3 is 15 amino acids long. Trimming took 0 bases from V and 4 from J, leaving 7 bases between them. The germline V gene encodes CDR1 MGHRA and CDR2 YSYEKL. The CDR3 bases are TGCGCCAGCAGCCAAGAAGGGTTCGGGGCCAACGTCCTGACTTTC. Translating it yields CASSQEGFGANVLTF.

This clone was counted a few times. The V and J genes are TRBV4-3 and TRBJ1-5; D unresolved. CDR3 length equals 15 residues. Trimming stripped 3 bases from V and 0 bases from J, with 9 bases between. Looked up from germline, CDR1 is LGHNA and CDR2 is YSLEER. This CDR3 is CASSQVAGSNQPQHF. In DNA, the CDR3 is TGCGCCAGCAGCCAGGTGGCAGGTAGCAATCAGCCCCAGCATTTT.

This chain joins TRBV27 and TRBJ2-5, with D perhaps TRBD1 (6 bases). Germline V gene sequence: CDR1 MNHEY, CDR2 SMNVEV (reference sequence). Trimming took 3 bases from V and 0 from J, leaving 8 bases between them. There are 14 residues in the CDR3. The CDR3 DNA reads TGTGCCAGCAGTTTGACAGGATACCAAGAGACCCAGTACTTC. Translated, it gives CASSLTGYQETQYF.

The rearrangement links TRBV19 to TRBJ1-2; maybe TRBD1 (5 bases). CDR1 LNHDA and CDR2 SQIVND come from the germline V gene (reference sequence). There are 15 residues in the CDR3. The germline V and J ends were trimmed by 5 bases and 5 bases, with 18 bases remaining between them. CDR3: CASSALSRDRYGYTF. Here the CDR3 DNA reads TGTGCCAGTAGTGCACTGAGTCGGGACCGATATGGCTACACCTTC. The entire variable domain, with the rest obtained from reference TRBV19 and TRBJ1-2, is as follows: DGGITQSPKYLFRKEGQNVTLSCEQNLNHDAMYWYRQDPGQGLRLIYYSQIVNDFQKGDIAEGYSVSREKKESFPLTVTSAQKNPTAFYLCASSALSRDRYGYTFGSGTRLTVV.